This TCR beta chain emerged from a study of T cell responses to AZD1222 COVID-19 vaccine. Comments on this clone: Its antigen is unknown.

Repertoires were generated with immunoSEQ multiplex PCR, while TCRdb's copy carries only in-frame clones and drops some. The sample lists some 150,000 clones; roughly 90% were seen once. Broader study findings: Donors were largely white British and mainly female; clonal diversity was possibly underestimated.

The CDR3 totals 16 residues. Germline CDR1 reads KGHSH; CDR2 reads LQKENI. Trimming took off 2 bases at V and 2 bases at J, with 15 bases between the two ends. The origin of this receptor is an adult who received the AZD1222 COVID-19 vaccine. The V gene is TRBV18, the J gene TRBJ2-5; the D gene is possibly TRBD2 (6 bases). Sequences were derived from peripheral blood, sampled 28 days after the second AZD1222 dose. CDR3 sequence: CASSPGGPAGQETQYF. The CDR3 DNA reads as TGTGCCAGCTCACCAGGGGGACCCGCGGGGCAAGAGACCCAGTACTTC.